This entry features one TCR beta chain sequence. Data came from immunoSEQ multiplex PCR; TCRdb stores just in-frame clones and leaves some out. The repertoire holds approximately 100,000 clones, with about 87% as singletons. This entry belongs to a study of blood T cell repertoires in COVID-19. For the study at large: In each case, the material was cDNA or gDNA derived from T cells, B-cell-depleted T cells, or PBMCs.

Sequenced sample: peripheral blood. The sequence derives from a human donor in a cohort sampled during active COVID-19.

The CDR3 reads CASSLLARETQYF. CDR3 DNA sequence: TGTGCCAGCAGTCTACTAGCGAGGGAGACCCAGTACTTC. This chain uses TRBV28 with TRBJ2-5; TRBD2 agrees at 7 bases. Looked up from germline, CDR1 is MDHEN and CDR2 is SYDVKM. The length of the CDR3 is 13 residues. Unmatched junction bases numbered 5, after V lost 5 bases and J lost 5 bases. The whole variable domain, remainder taken from reference TRBV28 and TRBJ2-5, is DVKVTQSSRYLVKRTGEKVFLECVQDMDHENMFWYRQDPGLGLRLIYFSYDVKMKEKGDIPEGYSVSREKKERFSLILESASTNQTSMYLCASSLLARETQYFGPGTRLLVL.